The next 5 T cell receptor beta chains were all read from a single sample in a study of T cell clones after liver transplantation. Sequenced by immunoSEQ multiplex PCR; TCRdb stores in-frame clones only, minus some. The sample includes about 120,000 clones, 90% seen only once; the top ten take roughly 0.8%. Sequenced here: CD4+ T cells from blood, sampled 12 months after liver transplant. The receptor set was obtained from a human patient who received a liver transplant. Some T cells may be transferred from the graft donor.

This chain joins TRBV5-1 and TRBJ2-2; 7 bases fit TRBD1. The germline V gene encodes CDR1 SGHRS and CDR2 YFSETQ. J lost 2 bases, V lost 1 base, and 5 bases had no gene match. The CDR3 extends over 16 amino acids. The CDR3 here is CASSLTGAKNTGELFF. CDR3 nucleotides: TGCGCCAGCAGCTTGACAGGGGCTAAAAACACCGGGGAGCTGTTTTTT.

This chain connects TRBV10-3 to TRBJ2-1; no clear D. CDR1 ENHRY and CDR2 SYGVKD come from the germline V gene. The CDR3 has 15 amino acids. V lost 4 bases to trimming and J lost 4 bases, with 14 bases between them. The CDR3 protein is CAISGASALYNEQFF. In DNA, the CDR3 is TGTGCCATCAGTGGGGCCAGCGCCTTATACAATGAGCAGTTCTTC.

The chain carries TRBV5-1 and TRBJ2-2; the D gene is possibly TRBD2 (7 bases). V lost 8 bases, J lost 2 bases, and 16 bases lay in between. CDR3 size: 15 residues. The germline V gene has CDR1 SGHRS and CDR2 YFSETQ. CDR3 coding DNA: TGCGCCAGTGGAAAACAGGGACTAAACACCGGGGAGCTGTTTTTT. Encoded protein: CASGKQGLNTGELFF.

The CDR3 DNA reads TGTGCCAGCAGCCCCTCGACGGGGACGCTAGCCAAAAACATTCAGTACTTC. Its protein is CASSPSTGTLAKNIQYF. The genes are TRBV2 and TRBJ2-4; D possibly matches TRBD1 or TRBD2 (5 bases each). This CDR3 has 17 residues. Germline V CDR1 and CDR2: SNHLY, FYNNEI. Trimming pared 6 bases from V and 0 bases from J, leaving 18 bases between.

This clone appeared once. This chain links TRBV7-2 with TRBJ1-4; a possible D gene is TRBD1 (5 bases). Germline V gene sequence: CDR1 SGHTA, CDR2 FQGNSA. The CDR3 is 16 amino acids. V lost 1 base, J lost 3 bases, and 12 bases lay in between. The CDR3 is CASSLDGGSANEKLFF. CDR3 coding DNA: TGTGCCAGCAGCTTAGACGGGGGGTCGGCTAATGAAAAACTGTTTTTT.